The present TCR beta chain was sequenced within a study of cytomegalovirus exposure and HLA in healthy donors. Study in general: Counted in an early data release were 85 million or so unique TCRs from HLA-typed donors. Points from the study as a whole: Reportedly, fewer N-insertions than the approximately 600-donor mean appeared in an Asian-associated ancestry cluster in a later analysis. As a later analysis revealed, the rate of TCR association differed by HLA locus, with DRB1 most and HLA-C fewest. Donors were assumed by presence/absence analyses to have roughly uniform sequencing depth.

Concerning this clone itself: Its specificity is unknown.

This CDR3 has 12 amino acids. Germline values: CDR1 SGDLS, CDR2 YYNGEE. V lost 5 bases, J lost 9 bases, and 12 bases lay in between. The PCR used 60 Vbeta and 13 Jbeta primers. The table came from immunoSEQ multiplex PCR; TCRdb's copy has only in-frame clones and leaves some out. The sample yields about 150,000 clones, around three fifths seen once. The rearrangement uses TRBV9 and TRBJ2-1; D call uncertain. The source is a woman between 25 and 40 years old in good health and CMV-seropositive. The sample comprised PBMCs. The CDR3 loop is CASSTTLFEQFF. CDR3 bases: TGTGCCAGCAGTACGACTCTTTTTGAGCAGTTCTTC.